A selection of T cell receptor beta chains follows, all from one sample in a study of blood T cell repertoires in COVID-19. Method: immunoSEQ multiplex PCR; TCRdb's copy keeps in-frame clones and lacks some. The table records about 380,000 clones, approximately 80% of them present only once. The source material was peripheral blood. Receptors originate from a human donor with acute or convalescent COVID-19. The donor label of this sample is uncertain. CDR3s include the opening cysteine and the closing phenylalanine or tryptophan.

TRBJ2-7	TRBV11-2	CASSRDYEQYF
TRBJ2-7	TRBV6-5	CASSYSGTGSYEQYF
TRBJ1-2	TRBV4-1	CASSQDLIRGTGVQTF
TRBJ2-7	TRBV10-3	CAISEHDTTSVYEQYF
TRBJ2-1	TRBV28	CASSPYPGLQTNEFYMGEQFF
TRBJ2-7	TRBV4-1	CASSQAGTGLYEQYF
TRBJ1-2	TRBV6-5	CASSYGGGSYGYTF
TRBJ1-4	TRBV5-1	CASSRGGAATNEKLFF
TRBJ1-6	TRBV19	CASRDRARNSPLHF
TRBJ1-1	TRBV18	CASSPTQQGVNTEAFF
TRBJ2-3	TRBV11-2	CASSHGLGMNTDTQYF
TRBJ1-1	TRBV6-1	CASSEMGANWYAFF
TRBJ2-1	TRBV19	CASSIDLRGRAFNEQFF
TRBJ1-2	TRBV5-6	CASSSGEDRRGGYTF
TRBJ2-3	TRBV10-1	CASSPGTSGSGNTQYF
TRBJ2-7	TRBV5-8	CASSAGQGADEQYF
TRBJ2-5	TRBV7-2	CASSPPAGVETQYF
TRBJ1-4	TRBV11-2	CASSLYSTGNNEKLFF
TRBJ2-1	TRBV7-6	CASSLEPPGLAGGRSYNEQFF
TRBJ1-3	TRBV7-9	CASEPSAGEGILSGNTIYF
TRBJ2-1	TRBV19	CASSTSAGNYNEQFF
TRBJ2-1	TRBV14	CASSQPTGLRPYNEQFF
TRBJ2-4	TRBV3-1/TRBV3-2	CASSQVGTAQYF
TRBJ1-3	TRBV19	CAAGFGNTIYF
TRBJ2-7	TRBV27	CASSLLGRAGDEQYF
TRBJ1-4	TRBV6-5	CASGQGAGKLFF
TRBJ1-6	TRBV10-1	CASSEAGGWSYNSPLHF
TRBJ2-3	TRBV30	CAWSKGRTDTQYF
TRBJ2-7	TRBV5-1	CASSPGTRYEQYF
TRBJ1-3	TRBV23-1	CASSQSESGNTIYF
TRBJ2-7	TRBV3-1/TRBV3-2	CASSQTGTSGGGYEQYF
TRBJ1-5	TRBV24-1	CATRGTETTPQHF
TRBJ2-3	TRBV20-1	CSASSGAGHTDTQYF
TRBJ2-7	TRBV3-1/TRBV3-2	CASSQLASGRHYEQYF
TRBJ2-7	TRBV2	CASGDPDRVHEQYF
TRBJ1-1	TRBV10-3	CAIRRETEAFF
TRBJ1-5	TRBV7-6	CASRNDGVSNQPQHF
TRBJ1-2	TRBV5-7	CASSLERRDGYTF
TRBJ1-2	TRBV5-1	CASSPTGGSNYGYTF
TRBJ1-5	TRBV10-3	CAISERQGFQPQHF
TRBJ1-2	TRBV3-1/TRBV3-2	CASSQVFNYGYTF
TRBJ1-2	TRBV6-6	CASSYPWTGGNYGYTF
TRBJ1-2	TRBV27	CASSSQGVGGYTF
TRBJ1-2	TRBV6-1	CASSEAGQGNYGYTF
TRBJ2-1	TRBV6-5	CASSFLEPWREQFF
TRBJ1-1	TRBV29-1	CSVDRGLNTEAFF
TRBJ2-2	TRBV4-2	CASSQSLAGELFF